The clone carrying this T cell receptor (beta chain) has just a few counts. What it binds is not known. These data come from a study of T cell repertoires in cytomegalovirus infection. Study context: The public TCR beta signatures pointed to both CMV infection and matching HLA type.

CDR3 size: 15 residues. The germline V gene has CDR1 DFQATT and CDR2 SNEGSKA (reference sequence). V lost 0 bases and J lost 3; bases outside the gene matches: 1. TCRdb fed the reads into MiXCR, producing one record per CDR3 protein. The sample records roughly 500,000 distinct CDR3 sequences, more than 15% being singletons. General study results and limits: Dominant in the ex vivo response were TCR beta clonotypes restricted by HLA-C and specific for CMV. Accumulated public TCR beta family frequency recognized individuals carrying CMV together with the relevant HLA.

This sequence joins TRBV20-1 and TRBJ2-3; 12 bases agree with TRBD2. The sequenced sample was CD8+ T cells from PBMCs. This receptor was taken from a human donor in good health (CMV status not recorded). Some clones in this sample may be carry-over from other donors' samples. CDR3 nucleotide sequence: TGCAGTGCTAGAGAGACTAGCGGGAGTACAGATACGCAGTATTTT. Protein product: CSARETSGSTDTQYF.